This T cell receptor beta chain originates from a study of vaccination effects on CD4 cells after COVID-19. Study background: Post-vaccine draws lagged the second dose by a median of 72 days.

Before sequencing, viral peptide pools were used by the ViraFEST assay to expand antigen-specific CD4+ T cells. CD4+ T cells were isolated after about nine days of culture. BNT162b2 vaccine or mRNA-1273 vaccine was given to participants in two doses. It was with approximately 9.6 IU/ml IL-2 and about 10 ug/ml peptides that around 1.9 million PBMC per well were cultured. IL-2 medium took the place of half the medium on both days 3 and 7. The ends were cut back, 4 bases at V and 7 bases at J, with 14 bases in the middle. The CDR3 length is 14 residues. Germline V gives CDR1 SGHRS, CDR2 YFSETQ. With respect to this clone: Antigen: not known.

Repertoires were generated with immunoSEQ multiplex PCR, while TCRdb's copy carries only in-frame clones and drops some. The table records tens of thousands of clones, about 67% of them present only once. The V and J genes are TRBV5-1 and TRBJ1-4, with D perhaps TRBD1 (5 bases). Sequenced here: CD4+ T cells from PBMCs cultured with HCoV-229E spike peptides, sampled after COVID-19 vaccination. This receptor was identified in a human donor who received a COVID-19 vaccine. The CDR3 loop reads CASSPGGALEKLFF. In DNA, the CDR3 is TGCGCCAGCAGCCCCGGAGGGGCCCTTGAAAAACTGTTTTTT.